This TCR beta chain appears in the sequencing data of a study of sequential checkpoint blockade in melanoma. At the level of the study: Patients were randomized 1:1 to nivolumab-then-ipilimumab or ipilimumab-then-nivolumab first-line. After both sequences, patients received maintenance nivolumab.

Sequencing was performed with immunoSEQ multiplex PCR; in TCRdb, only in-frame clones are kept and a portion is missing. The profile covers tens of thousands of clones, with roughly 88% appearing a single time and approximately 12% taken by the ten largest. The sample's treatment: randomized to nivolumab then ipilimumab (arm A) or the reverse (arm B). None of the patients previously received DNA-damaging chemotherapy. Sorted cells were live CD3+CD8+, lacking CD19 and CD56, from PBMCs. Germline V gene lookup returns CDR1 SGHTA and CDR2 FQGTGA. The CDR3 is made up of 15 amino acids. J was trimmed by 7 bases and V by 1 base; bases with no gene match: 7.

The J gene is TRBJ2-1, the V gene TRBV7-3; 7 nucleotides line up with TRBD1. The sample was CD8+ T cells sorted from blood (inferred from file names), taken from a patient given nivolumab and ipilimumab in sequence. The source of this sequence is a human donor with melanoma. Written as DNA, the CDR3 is TGTGCCAGCAGCTTAAGTACAGGGGTTTTGAATGAGCAGTTCTTC. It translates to CASSLSTGVLNEQFF.